This TCR beta chain was found in a study of OX40 agonist ivuxolimab in advanced cancers. Overall study: Patients received ivuxolimab, an intravenous treatment, every 2 weeks at 0.01 to 10 mg/kg. Three partial responders included one hepatocellular carcinoma patient and two cutaneous melanoma patients.

Germline CDR1 is MGHDK and CDR2 is SYGVNS. The CDR3 has 15 amino acids. Trimming took off 3 bases at V and 4 bases at J, with 15 bases between the two ends. The table came from immunoSEQ multiplex PCR; TCRdb's copy has only in-frame clones and leaves some out. The sample records 55,000 to 75,000 clones, 70% to 90% being singletons. Samples were taken at baseline and on day 1 of cycles 4 and 7. The sequence derives from an adult with an advanced solid tumor such as melanoma, head and neck, liver or kidney cancer. The sequences come from CD4+ or CD8+ T cells sorted from blood, collected in a trial of the OX40 agonist ivuxolimab. The rearrangement links TRBV25-1 to TRBJ1-1; weak D call: TRBD1 (5 bases). This CDR3 reads CASSEGTFTGTEAFF. The CDR3 coding sequence is TGTGCCAGCAGTGAGGGGACCTTTACTGGCACTGAAGCTTTCTTT. Full variable domain (outside the CDR3, taken from reference TRBV25-1 and TRBJ1-1): EADIYQTPRYLVIGTGKKITLECSQTMGHDKMYWYQQDPGMELHLIHYSYGVNSTEKGDLSSESTVSRIRTEHFPLTLESARPSHTSQYLCASSEGTFTGTEAFFGQGTRLTVV.